This T cell receptor beta chain was found in a study of blood T cell repertoires in COVID-19 (dated by TCRdb to 2018 to 2021). Background on the whole study: The collaborator samples originated in the United States, Italy and Spain and spanned the acute and convalescent phases of COVID-19. The material from the prospective study consisted of cDNA or gDNA derived from T cells, B-cell-depleted T cells, or PBMCs. Deeply sampled blood TCRbeta repertoires from subjects exposed to, actively infected with, or recovered from COVID-19 were included in the dataset. The repertoires were released in a freely available public database intended as a resource for research on the immune response to SARS-CoV-2. The samples were drawn from the first 160 participants of the ongoing ImmuneRACE study and from over a thousand subjects provided by 6 global collaborators. Sample metadata almost always included a de-identified subject ID, COVID-19 status, age in years and sex. Where available, HLA class I and class II types were taken from metadata supplied by the sample provider and were not determined by assay-based typing.

Overall study results and their limits: The amount of clinical and demographic metadata varied by source and participant and was provided uncurated.

V loses 5 bases at its end and J loses 2 bases; junction bases beyond the gene matches: 5. Including the terminal cysteine and phenylalanine, the CDR3 comprises 14 residues. Only the CDR3 region is kept as DNA, spanning 42 bases read in frame from base 1. Reading the germline V gene gives CDR1 ENHRY and CDR2 SYGVKD. TCRbeta CDR3 regions were amplified from genomic DNA using the immunoSEQ Assay, a bias-controlled multiplex PCR. The authors' analysis ran thus. Within the assay, amplification of reference gene primers was used to estimate how many nucleated cells each sample contained. To quantify the absolute abundance of each unique TCRbeta CDR3 rearrangement, sequence reads were collapsed and filtered. For each sample, productive Simpson clonality was calculated as the square root of Simpson's diversity index across productive rearrangements. The source is immuneACCESS, and TCRdb retained only in-frame sequences with V and J called. Part of the clones is not carried over; for the studies checked, unresolved V genes explain less than half of this, and the remainder is unexplained. The V and J calls and clone size were taken over from that table, and D and trimming were inferred from the DNA. The table for this sample lists under 450,000 clones; more than 85% of them were counted only once. About 0.86% of the sample rests with the top ten.

On this clone: Its antigen has not been determined. Per-base qualities were not stored, and no clone one base away is much larger.

Participants in the prospective study were enrolled through a virtual design, were aged roughly 18 to 100 years, and lived in 24 United States geographic areas. In the prospective study, cohorts were assigned on the basis of participant-reported clinical history obtained from a screening survey and a study questionnaire. A participant counted as exposed if, within 2 weeks of entering the study, that participant had been in contact with someone who had a PCR-confirmed or clinician-diagnosed COVID-19 case. In the prospective study, mobile phlebotomists collected whole blood, serum and a nasopharyngeal or oropharyngeal swab from each participant. Participants in the prospective study had the option to provide additional blood draws and questionnaires over a 2-month period. Before DNA extraction, blood samples from the prospective study were shipped at room temperature or frozen.

The TCR sequence derives from a middle-aged woman who had been exposed to COVID-19. The sample consisted of PBMCs or T cells enriched from blood (not recorded which). Recombination linked TRBV10-3 to TRBJ1-1, and TRBD1 matches 7 of the central bases. The CDR3 region reads CAISQTGFNTEAFF. The bases read TGTGCCATCAGTCAGACAGGGTTTAACACTGAAGCTTTCTTT.